This entry is about one T cell receptor (beta chain). The antigen is not known. Profiled with immunoSEQ multiplex PCR; TCRdb holds only in-frame clones, not every one. The table has roughly 810,000 clones, 90% to 98% seen once. The sample belongs to a study of shared clonotypes between healthy human individuals. Study-wide findings and caveats: Among donors, the sharing of clonotypes was expected to be influenced by sequencing depth. Estimated richness was generally greater in naive than memory subsets.

As defined, naive CD8 cells were CD45RO-negative and positively selected for CCR7, with terminally differentiated effector memory CD45RA+ cells excluded. The ends were cut back, 0 bases at V and 8 bases at J, with 20 bases in the middle. The CDR3 is made up of 16 amino acids. Germline V lookup: CDR1 SGDLS, CDR2 YYNGEE. The sequence came from a man aged 30 to 45 in good health. This rearrangement joins TRBV9 to TRBJ1-2; D may be TRBD1 (6 bases). Sequencing input: naive CD8+ T cells sorted from blood. This CDR3 is CASSVGSAGALRGYTF. The CDR3 DNA is TGTGCCAGCAGCGTAGGTTCTGCAGGGGCTTTGAGGGGCTACACCTTC.